This T cell receptor beta chain derives from a study of cytomegalovirus exposure and HLA in healthy donors. General study findings and limits: In vitro, three CMV-associated chains proved specific for CMV antigens. V- and J-gene trimming in TCR beta was tied to a missense DCLRE1C variant by an analysis performed later.

Points on this clone: Its specificity is not known.

PCR primers comprised 60 Vbeta and 13 Jbeta primers. Method: immunoSEQ multiplex PCR; TCRdb's copy keeps in-frame clones and lacks some. The sample contains 200,000 or so clones, approximately 84% of which appear only once. CDR1 is SGHNT and CDR2 is YYREEE in the germline V gene (reference sequence). V was clipped by 6 bases and J by 5 bases; unmatched bases: 7. The CDR3 covers 13 residues. The TCR comes from a woman under 40 in good health and CMV-seropositive. The chain has TRBV5-4 and TRBJ2-5; 7 nucleotides align to TRBD2. Source material: PBMCs. CDR3 sequence (DNA): TGTGCCAGCACCGGGCGGGGGACGGAGACCCAGTACTTC. This gives the protein CASTGRGTETQYF.